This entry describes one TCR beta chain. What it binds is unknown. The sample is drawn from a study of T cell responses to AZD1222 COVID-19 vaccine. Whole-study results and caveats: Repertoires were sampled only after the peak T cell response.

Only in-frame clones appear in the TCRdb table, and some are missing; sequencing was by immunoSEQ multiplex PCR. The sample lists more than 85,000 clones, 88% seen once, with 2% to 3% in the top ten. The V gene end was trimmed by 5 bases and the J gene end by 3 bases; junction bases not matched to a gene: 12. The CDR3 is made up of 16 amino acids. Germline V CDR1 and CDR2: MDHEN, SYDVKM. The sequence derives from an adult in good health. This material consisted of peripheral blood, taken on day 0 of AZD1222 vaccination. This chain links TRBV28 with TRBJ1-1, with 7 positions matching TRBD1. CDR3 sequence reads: CASSPRQGWVDTEAFF. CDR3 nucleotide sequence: TGTGCCAGCAGTCCCCGACAGGGCTGGGTTGACACTGAAGCTTTCTTT.